The subject of this entry is one T cell receptor beta chain. Diagnoses were established using clinical symptoms, serum thyroxine and TRAb, thyroid ultrasound and orbital computed tomography. This sample is part of a study of T cells in Graves' hyperthyroidism and ophthalmopathy. The germline V and J ends were trimmed by 7 bases and 6 bases, with 15 bases remaining between them. CDR3 length: 13 amino acids. Germline V gives CDR1 SEHNR, CDR2 FQNEAQ (reference sequence). RNA transcripts served as the template for amplifying TCR beta CDR3 regions. With the HTBI primer set, the TCR CDR3 went through a first round of RT-PCR. From the multiplex PCR reads, TCRdb called clonotypes with MiXCR, one entry per CDR3 protein. The sample yields over 400,000 distinct CDR3 sequences, roughly 23% seen once.

The receptor was derived from a woman aged 70 to 79 with Graves' ophthalmopathy. V usage is TRBV7-9 and J usage is TRBJ1-2, with a possible D match to TRBD1 (6 bases). The material sequenced was blood. The CDR3 region has the DNA TGTGCCAGCAACCCCGGGGGGGCAGATGGCTACACCTTC. This codes for CASNPGGADGYTF.